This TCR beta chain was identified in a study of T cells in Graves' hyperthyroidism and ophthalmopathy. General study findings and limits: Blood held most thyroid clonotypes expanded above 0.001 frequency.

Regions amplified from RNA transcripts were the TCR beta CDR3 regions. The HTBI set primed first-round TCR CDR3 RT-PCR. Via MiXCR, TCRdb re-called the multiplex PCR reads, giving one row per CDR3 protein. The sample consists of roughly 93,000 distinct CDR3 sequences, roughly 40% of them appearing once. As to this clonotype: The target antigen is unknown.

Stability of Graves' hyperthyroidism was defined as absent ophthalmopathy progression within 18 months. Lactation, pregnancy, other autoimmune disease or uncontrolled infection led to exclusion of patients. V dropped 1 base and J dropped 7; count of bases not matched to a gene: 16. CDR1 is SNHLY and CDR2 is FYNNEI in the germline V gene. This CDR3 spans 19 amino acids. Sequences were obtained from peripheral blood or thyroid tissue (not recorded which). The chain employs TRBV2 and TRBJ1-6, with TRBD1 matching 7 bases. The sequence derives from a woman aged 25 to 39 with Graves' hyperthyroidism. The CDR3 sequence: CASSEGETLAGGGNSPLHF. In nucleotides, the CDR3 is TGTGCCAGCAGTGAAGGGGAGACTCTAGCGGGAGGGGGCAATTCACCCCTCCACTTT.